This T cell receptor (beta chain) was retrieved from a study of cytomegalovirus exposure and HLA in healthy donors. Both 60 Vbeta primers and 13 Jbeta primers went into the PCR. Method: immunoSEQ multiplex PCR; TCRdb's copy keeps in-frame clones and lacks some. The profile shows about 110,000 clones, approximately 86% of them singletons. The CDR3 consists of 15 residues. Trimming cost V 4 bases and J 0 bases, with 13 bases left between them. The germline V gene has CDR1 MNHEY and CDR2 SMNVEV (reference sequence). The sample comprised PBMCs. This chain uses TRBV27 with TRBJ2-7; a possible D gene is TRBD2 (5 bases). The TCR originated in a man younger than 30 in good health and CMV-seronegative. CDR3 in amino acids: CASSSPRADSYEQYF. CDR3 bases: TGTGCCAGCAGTTCCCCCAGAGCGGACTCCTACGAGCAGTACTTC.